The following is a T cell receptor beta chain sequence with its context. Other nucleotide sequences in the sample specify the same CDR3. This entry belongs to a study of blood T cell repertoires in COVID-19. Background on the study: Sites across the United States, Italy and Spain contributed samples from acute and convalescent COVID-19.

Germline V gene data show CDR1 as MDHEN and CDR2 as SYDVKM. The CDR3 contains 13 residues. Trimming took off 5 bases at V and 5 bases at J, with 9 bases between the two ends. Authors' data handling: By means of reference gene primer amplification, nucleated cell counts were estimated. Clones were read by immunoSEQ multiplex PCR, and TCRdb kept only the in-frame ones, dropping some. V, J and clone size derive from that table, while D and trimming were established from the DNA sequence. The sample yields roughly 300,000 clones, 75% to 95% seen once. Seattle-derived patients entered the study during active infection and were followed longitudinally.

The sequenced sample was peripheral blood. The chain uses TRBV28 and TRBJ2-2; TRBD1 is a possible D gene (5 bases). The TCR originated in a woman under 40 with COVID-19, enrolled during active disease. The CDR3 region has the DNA TGTGCCAGCAGTCCTAGGGGTACCGGGGAGCTGTTTTTT. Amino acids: CASSPRGTGELFF.